This T cell receptor (beta chain) was recovered during a study of blood T cell repertoires in COVID-19 (dated by TCRdb to the early 2020s). Turning to the overall study: Samples covering the acute and convalescent phases of COVID-19 were provided by collaborators in the United States, Italy and Spain. The prospective study material was composed of cDNA or gDNA derived from T cells, B-cell-depleted T cells, or PBMCs. The dataset comprised deeply sampled blood TCRbeta repertoires from subjects exposed to, actively infected with, or recovered from COVID-19. The repertoires were made available in a free public database intended to serve as a resource for research on the immune response to SARS-CoV-2. The samples were drawn from the first 160 participants of the ongoing ImmuneRACE study and from 950 to 1,500 subjects provided by 6 global collaborators. The sample metadata nearly always contained a de-identified subject ID, COVID-19 status, age in years and sex. Where available, HLA class I and class II types were obtained from metadata supplied by the sample provider rather than from assay-based typing. The paper as a whole reports these results and caveats: Clinical and demographic metadata were provided uncurated, with the amount varying by source and participant.

The immunoSEQ Assay, a bias-controlled multiplex PCR, was used to amplify TCRbeta CDR3 regions from genomic DNA. Concerning the study's data processing: Nucleated cell counts per sample were estimated from amplification of reference gene primers within the assay. To quantify the absolute abundance of each unique TCRbeta CDR3 rearrangement, sequence reads were collapsed and filtered. For each sample, productive Simpson clonality was calculated as the square root of Simpson's diversity index across productive rearrangements. This immuneACCESS table, as held by TCRdb, lists in-frame sequences with V and J called but not all clones. Of the missing ones, under half trace to an unresolved V gene in checked studies; the others have no known cause. Clonal size and the V and J genes are those of that table, whereas D and trimming came from the DNA. The sample includes approximately 240,000 clones, with approximately 90% observed a single time. The leading ten clones occupy 2% to 2.5% of the sample.

A second Seattle source provided samples from volunteer blood donors who had recovered from COVID-19. Collaborating institutions collected whole blood in K2EDTA tubes following their own protocols. For TCRbeta analysis, collaborators shipped samples in one of three forms: frozen whole blood, isolated PBMCs, or DNA extracted from either of those sample types. Concerning this clone itself: There is no known antigen for this receptor. No base-level quality is on record; no much larger clone is a single base apart. The sample contains more than one DNA sequence encoding this CDR3.

The TCR was taken from a middle-aged woman who had recovered from COVID-19. What was sequenced was peripheral blood.

The CDR3 reads as follows: CASSSPGTGGTDTQYF. The DNA sequence is given as TGTGCCAGCAGCTCCCCCGGGACAGGAGGCACAGATACGCAGTATTTT. The chain is encoded by TRBV7-9 joined to TRBJ2-3; TRBD1 fits 8 bases in the junction. The CDR3 has 16 amino acids, counting the end cysteine and phenylalanine. Kept here is only the CDR3 DNA, which spans 48 bases and is read in frame from base 1. Sequences SEHNR (CDR1) and FQNEAQ (CDR2) are obtained from the germline V gene (reference sequence). Trimming takes 4 bases off V and 1 base off J; junction bases not matched to a gene: 7.